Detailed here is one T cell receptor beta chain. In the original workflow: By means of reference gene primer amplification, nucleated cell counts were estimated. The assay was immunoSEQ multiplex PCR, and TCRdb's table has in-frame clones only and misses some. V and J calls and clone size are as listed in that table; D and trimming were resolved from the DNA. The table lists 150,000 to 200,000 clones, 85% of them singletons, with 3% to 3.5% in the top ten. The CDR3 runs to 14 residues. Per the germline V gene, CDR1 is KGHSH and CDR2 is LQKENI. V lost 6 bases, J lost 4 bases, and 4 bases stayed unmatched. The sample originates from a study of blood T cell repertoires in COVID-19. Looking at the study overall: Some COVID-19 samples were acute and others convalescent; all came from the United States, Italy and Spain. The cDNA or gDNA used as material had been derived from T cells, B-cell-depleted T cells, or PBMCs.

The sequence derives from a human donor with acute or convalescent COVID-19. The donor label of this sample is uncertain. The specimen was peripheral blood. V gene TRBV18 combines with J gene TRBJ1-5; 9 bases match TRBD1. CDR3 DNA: TGTGCCAGCTCTCAGGGGACAGGGAATCAGCCCCAGCATTTT. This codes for CASSQGTGNQPQHF.